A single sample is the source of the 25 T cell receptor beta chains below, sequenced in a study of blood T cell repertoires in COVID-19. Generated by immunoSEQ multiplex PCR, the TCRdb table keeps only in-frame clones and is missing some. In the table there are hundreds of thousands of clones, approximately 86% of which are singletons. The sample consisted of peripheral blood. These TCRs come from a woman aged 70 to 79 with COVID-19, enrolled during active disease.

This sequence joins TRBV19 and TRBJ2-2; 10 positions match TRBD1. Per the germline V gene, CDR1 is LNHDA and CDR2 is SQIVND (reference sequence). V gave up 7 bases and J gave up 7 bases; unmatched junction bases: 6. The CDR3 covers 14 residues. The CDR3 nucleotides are TGTGCCAGTACCAGACAGGGGGCTTACGGGGAGCTGTTTTTT. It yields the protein CASTRQGAYGELFF.

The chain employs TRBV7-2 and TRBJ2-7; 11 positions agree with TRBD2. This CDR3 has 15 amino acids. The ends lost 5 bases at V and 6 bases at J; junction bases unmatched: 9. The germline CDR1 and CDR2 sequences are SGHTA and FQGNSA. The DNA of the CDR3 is TGTGCCAGCAGCCTGATCGGGACTAGCGGTCTCGAGCAGTACTTC. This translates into CASSLIGTSGLEQYF.

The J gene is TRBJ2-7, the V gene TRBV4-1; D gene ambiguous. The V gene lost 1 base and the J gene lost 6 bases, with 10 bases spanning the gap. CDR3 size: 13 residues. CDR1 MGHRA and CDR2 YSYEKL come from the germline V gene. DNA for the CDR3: TGCGCCAGCAGCCAAGTCATAGTGAGCGAGCAGTACTTC. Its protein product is CASSQVIVSEQYF.

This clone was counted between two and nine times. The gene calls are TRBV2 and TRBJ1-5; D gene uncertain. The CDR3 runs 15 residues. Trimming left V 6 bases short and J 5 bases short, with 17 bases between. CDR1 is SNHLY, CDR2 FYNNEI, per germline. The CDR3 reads CASSNLGGRDQPQHF. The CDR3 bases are TGTGCCAGCAGCAACCTAGGAGGGCGAGATCAGCCCCAGCATTTT.

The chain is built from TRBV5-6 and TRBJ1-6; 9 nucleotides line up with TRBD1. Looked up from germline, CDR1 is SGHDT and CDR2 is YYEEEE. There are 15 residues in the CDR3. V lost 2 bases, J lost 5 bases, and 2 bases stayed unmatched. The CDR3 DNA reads TGTGCCAGCAGCTTTGGGACAGGGAATAATTCACCCCTCCACTTT. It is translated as CASSFGTGNNSPLHF. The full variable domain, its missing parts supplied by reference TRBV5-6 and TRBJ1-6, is DAGVTQSPTHLIKTRGQQVTLRCSPKSGHDTVSWYQQALGQGPQFIFQYYEEEERQRGNFPDRFSGHQFPNYSSELNVNALLLGDSALYLCASSFGTGNNSPLHFGNGTRLTVT.

DNA for the CDR3: TGTGCCAGCAGCTTAGGGTTCAGCTACGAGCAGTACTTC. Its translation is CASSLGFSYEQYF. The chain joins TRBV7-2 to TRBJ2-7; D gene uncertain. The CDR3 covers 13 residues. V was cut by 1 base and J by 3 bases, with 7 bases left in between. CDR1 SGHTA and CDR2 FQGNSA come from the germline V gene.

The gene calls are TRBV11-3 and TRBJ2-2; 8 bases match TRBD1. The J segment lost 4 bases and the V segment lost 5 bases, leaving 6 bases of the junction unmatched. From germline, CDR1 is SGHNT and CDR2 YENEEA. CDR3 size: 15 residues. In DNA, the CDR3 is TGTGCCAGCAGCCAGCAGGGGGCGTCCACCGGGGAGCTGTTTTTT. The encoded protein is CASSQQGASTGELFF.

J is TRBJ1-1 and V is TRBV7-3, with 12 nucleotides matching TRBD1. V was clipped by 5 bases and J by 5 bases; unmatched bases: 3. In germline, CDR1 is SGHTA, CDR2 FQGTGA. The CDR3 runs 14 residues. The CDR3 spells CASSLGQGATEAFF. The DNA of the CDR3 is TGTGCCAGCAGCCTGGGACAGGGGGCAACTGAAGCTTTCTTT.

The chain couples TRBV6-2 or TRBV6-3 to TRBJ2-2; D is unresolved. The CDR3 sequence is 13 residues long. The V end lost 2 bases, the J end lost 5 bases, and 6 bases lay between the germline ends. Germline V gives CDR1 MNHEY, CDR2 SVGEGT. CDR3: CASSYRFTGELFF. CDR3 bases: TGTGCCAGCAGTTACCGGTTTACCGGGGAGCTGTTTTTT.

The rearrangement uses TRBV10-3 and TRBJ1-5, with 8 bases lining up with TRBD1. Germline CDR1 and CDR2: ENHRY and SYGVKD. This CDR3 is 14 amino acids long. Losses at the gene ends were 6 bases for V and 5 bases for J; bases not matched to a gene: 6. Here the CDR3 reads CAIRAQGVDQPQHF. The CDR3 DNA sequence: TGTGCCATCAGAGCACAGGGGGTGGATCAGCCCCAGCATTTT.

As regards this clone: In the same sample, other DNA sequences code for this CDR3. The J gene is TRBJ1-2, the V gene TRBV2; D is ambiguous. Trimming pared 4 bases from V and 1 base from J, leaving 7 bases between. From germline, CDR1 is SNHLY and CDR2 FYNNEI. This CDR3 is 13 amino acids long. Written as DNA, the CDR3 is TGTGCCAGCAGTGTAGGCGGTAACTATGGCTACACCTTC. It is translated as CASSVGGNYGYTF. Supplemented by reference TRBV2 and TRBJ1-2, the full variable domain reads EPEVTQTPSHQVTQMGQEVILRCVPISNHLYFYWYRQILGQKVEFLVSFYNNEISEKSEIFDDQFSVERPDGSNFTLKIRSTKLEDSAMYFCASSVGGNYGYTFGSGTRLTVV.

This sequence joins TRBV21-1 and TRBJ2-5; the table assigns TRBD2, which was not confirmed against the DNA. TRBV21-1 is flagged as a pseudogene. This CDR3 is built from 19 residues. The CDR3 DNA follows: TGTGCCAGCAGCAATAGGCCGGGACTAGCGGGGGGGAAAGAAGAGACCCAGTACTTC. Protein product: CASSNRPGLAGGKEETQYF.

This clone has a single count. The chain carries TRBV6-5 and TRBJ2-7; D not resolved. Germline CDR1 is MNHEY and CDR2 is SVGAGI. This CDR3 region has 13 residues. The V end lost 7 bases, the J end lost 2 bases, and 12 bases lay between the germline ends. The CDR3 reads CASKTDLAYEQYF. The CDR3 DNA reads TGTGCCAGCAAGACTGATCTAGCCTACGAGCAGTACTTC.

CDR3 nucleotide sequence: TGTGCCAGCAGCCGCGGCGGCCACAGGGCCTATGGCTACACCTTC. This translates into CASSRGGHRAYGYTF. The V and J genes are TRBV14 and TRBJ1-2, with D possibly being TRBD1 (6 bases). This CDR3 is built from 15 residues. Between the trimmed V and J ends, which lost 4 bases and 4 bases, there was a span of 16 bases. Germline loops: CDR1 SGHDN, CDR2 FVKESK.

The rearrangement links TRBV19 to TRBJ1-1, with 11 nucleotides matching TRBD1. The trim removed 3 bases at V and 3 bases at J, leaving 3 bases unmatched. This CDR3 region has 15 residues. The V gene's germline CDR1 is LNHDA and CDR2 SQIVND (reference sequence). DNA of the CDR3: TGTGCCAGTAGTATCTGGGACAGGGGGGACACTGAAGCTTTCTTT. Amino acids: CASSIWDRGDTEAFF.

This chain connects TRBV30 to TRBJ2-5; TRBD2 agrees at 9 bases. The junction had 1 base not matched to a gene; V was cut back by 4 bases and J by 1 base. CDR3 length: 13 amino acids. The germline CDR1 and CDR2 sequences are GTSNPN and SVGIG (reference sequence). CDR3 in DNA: TGTGCCTGGACTAGCGGGGCCCAAGAGACCCAGTACTTC. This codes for CAWTSGAQETQYF. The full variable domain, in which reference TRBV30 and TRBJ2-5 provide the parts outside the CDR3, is SQTIHQWPATLVQPVGSPLSLECTVEGTSNPNLYWYRQAAGRGLQLLFYSVGIGQISSEVPQNLSASRPQDRQFILSSKKLLLSDSGFYLCAWTSGAQETQYFGPGTRLLVL.

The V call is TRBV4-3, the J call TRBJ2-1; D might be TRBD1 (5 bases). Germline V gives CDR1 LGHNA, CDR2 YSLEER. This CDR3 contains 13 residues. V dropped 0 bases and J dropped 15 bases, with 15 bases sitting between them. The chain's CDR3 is CASSQDGETEAFF. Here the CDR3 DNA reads TGCGCCAGCAGCCAAGACGGAGAGACAGAGGCGTTCTTC.

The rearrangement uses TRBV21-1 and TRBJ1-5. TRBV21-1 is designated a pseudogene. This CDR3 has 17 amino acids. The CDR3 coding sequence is TGTGCCAGCAGCAAAATACGAGACGGGGGGGGCAATCAGCCCCAGCATTTT. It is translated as CASSKIRDGGGNQPQHF.

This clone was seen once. This CDR3 reads CASTSPGTGELFF. The CDR3 DNA sequence: TGTGCCAGCACGTCCCCGGGGACCGGGGAGCTGTTTTTT. V and J are TRBV5-5 and TRBJ2-2, with D perhaps matching TRBD2 (5 bases). The V end was cut by 6 bases, the J end by 5 bases, with 11 bases between. The CDR3 totals 13 residues. Germline V gives CDR1 SGHKS, CDR2 YYEKEE (reference sequence).

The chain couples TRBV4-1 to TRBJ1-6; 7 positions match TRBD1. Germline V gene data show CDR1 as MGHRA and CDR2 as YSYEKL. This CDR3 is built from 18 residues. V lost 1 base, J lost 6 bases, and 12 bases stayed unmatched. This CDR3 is CASSQGARQGRVNSPLHF. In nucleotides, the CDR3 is TGCGCCAGCAGCCAAGGGGCTCGACAGGGCCGCGTTAATTCACCCCTCCACTTT.

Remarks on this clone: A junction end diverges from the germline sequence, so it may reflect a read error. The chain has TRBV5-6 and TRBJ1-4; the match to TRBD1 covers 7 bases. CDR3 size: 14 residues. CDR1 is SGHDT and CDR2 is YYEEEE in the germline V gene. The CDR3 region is CASSLEGGLIDFLF. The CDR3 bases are TGTGCCAGCAGCTTGGAAGGGGGCCTTATCGACTTCCTTTTT.

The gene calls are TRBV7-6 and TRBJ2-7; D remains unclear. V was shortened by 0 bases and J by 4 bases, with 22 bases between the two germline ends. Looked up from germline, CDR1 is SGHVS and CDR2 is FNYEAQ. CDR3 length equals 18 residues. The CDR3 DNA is TGTGCCAGCAGCTTAGCCGCTGCACGTCACGAACTCCTATACGAGCAGTACTTC. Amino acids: CASSLAAARHELLYEQYF.

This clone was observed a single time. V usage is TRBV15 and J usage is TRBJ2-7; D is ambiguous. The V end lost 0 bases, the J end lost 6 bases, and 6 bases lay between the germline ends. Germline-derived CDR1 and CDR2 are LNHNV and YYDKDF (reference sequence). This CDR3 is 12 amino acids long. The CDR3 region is CATSREGGEQYF. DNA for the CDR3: TGTGCCACCAGCAGAGAAGGCGGCGAGCAGTACTTC.

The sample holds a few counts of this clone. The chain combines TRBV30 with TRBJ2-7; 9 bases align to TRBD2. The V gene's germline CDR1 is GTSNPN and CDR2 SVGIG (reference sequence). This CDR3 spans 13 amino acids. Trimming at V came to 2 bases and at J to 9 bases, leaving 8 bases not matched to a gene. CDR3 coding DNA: TGTGCCTGGAGTACCGGACTAGCGAGACGGCAGTACTTC. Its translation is CAWSTGLARRQYF. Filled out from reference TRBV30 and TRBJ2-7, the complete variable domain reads SQTIHQWPATLVQPVGSPLSLECTVEGTSNPNLYWYRQAAGRGLQLLFYSVGIGQISSEVPQNLSASRPQDRQFILSSKKLLLSDSGFYLCAWSTGLARRQYFGPGTRLTVT.

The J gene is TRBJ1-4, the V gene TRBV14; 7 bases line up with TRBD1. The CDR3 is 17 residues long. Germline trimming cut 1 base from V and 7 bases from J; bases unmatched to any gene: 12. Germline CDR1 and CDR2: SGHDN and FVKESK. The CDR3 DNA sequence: TGTGCCAGCAGCCAAGTCAAGTGGGACAGCCGCATTGAAAAACTGTTTTTT. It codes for CASSQVKWDSRIEKLFF.